This T cell receptor (beta chain) was recovered during a study of T cell responses to AZD1222 COVID-19 vaccine. The repertoire was sequenced with immunoSEQ multiplex PCR; TCRdb's copy has only in-frame clones and lacks some. The table lists more than 95,000 clones, less than 90% of them singletons, with 25% to 35% in the top ten. General study findings and limits: A mostly white British donor set with more females was recruited, and clonal diversity was possibly underestimated. Compared with day 0, the breadth and depth of the Spike-specific TCR repertoire rose significantly after two doses of AZD1222. Spike-wide coverage was observed for vaccine-associated CD4 TCRs, with dominant responses at 160-218 and 743-854.

In the case of this clone: The antigen is unknown.

The TCR originated in an adult in good health. This sample comprised peripheral blood, obtained on day 0 of AZD1222 vaccination.

CDR3 nucleotide sequence: TGTGCCAGCAGCTTCACAGGGGGACGGGGCACCGGGGAGCTGTTTTTT. It codes for CASSFTGGRGTGELFF. The V call is TRBV12-1, the J call TRBJ2-2; the table's D call, TRBD1, was not checked against the DNA. TRBV12-1 is deemed a pseudogene. The CDR3 loop spans 16 amino acids.